Each of the 18 T cell receptor beta chains below was sequenced from the same sample in a study of blood T cell repertoires in COVID-19. The repertoire was sequenced with immunoSEQ multiplex PCR; TCRdb's copy has only in-frame clones and lacks some. The sample shows 180,000 or so clones, about 87% of them seen only once. The source material was peripheral blood. All receptors derive from a man between 40 and 49 years old with active or convalescent COVID-19.

The V call is TRBV6-6, the J call TRBJ1-4, with 7 bases identical to TRBD1. Per the germline V gene, CDR1 is MNHNY and CDR2 is SVGAGI (reference sequence). V lost 8 bases and J lost 8; bases outside the gene matches: 11. This CDR3 region has 14 residues. Written as DNA, the CDR3 is TGTGCCAGCGAATACAGGGGAGGAGCGGAAAAACTGTTTTTT. Translated: CASEYRGGAEKLFF.

V usage is TRBV5-1 and J usage is TRBJ1-2; 11 bases map to TRBD1. This CDR3 region has 16 residues. V shed 4 bases, J shed 4 bases, and the junction held 9 bases outside the gene matches. CDR1 and CDR2 from the germline V gene are SGHRS and YFSETQ. CDR3 DNA sequence: TGCGCCAGCAGCCCCGGACAGGGGGCTTCCGGCTATGGCTACACCTTC. Protein sequence: CASSPGQGASGYGYTF.

The chain has TRBV14 and TRBJ1-6; a weak D match, TRBD1 (5 bases). The germline V gene encodes CDR1 SGHDN and CDR2 FVKESK. The CDR3 runs to 14 residues. The V gene lost 0 bases and the J gene lost 10 bases, with 10 bases spanning the gap. CDR3 sequence: CASSQEDQGSPLHF. CDR3 bases: TGTGCCAGCAGCCAAGAGGATCAGGGATCACCCCTCCACTTT.

Concerning this clone: This sample includes further DNA sequences coding for the same CDR3. This chain uses TRBV15 with TRBJ2-1, with 7 bases that match TRBD2. The CDR3 spans 16 residues. Per the germline V gene, CDR1 is LNHNV and CDR2 is YYDKDF (reference sequence). J was trimmed by 0 bases and V by 3 bases; bases with no gene match: 5. The CDR3 sequence: CATSRERGSSYNEQFF. The CDR3 nucleotides read TGTGCCACCAGCAGGGAGCGGGGTAGCTCCTACAATGAGCAGTTCTTC.

The V gene is TRBV7-9, the J gene TRBJ1-4, with 9 bases matching TRBD1. Germline CDR1 reads SEHNR; CDR2 reads FQNEAQ (reference sequence). CDR3 length: 14 amino acids. Trimming removed 5 bases from V and 8 bases from J; junction bases left unmatched: 6. The CDR3 is CASSHDRGREKLFF. The CDR3 bases are TGTGCCAGCAGCCATGACAGGGGGAGAGAAAAACTGTTTTTT.

This clone was detected a few times. J is TRBJ1-5 and V is TRBV12-5, with D perhaps matching TRBD1 (6 bases). With 0 bases removed from V and 7 bases from J, the gap between germline ends came to 13 bases. The CDR3 covers 15 residues. The germline CDR1 and CDR2 sequences are LGHNT and FRNRAP. CDR3 bases: TGTGCTAGTGGTTTGGTACCACAGGGAAACCAGCCCCAGCATTTT. Translated: CASGLVPQGNQPQHF.

The V gene is TRBV12-2, the J gene TRBJ1-6. TRBV12-2 constitutes a pseudogene. The CDR3 contains 12 residues. The CDR3 DNA reads TGTGCAAGTCGCGCTAGGCATTCACCCCTCCACTTT. Amino acid sequence: CASRARHSPLHF.

This chain joins TRBV19 and TRBJ2-1; possibly TRBD2 for D (5 bases). There are 12 residues in the CDR3. With 4 bases removed from V and 16 bases from J, the gap between germline ends came to 17 bases. Looked up from germline, CDR1 is LNHDA and CDR2 is SQIVND (reference sequence). CDR3 residues: CASSTSGGWRFF. The CDR3 DNA follows: TGTGCCAGTAGTACATCCGGAGGATGGCGATTCTTC.

The V gene is TRBV6-5, the J gene TRBJ1-1; D is ambiguous. Germline CDR1 and CDR2: MNHEY and SVGAGI. V lost 0 bases and J lost 1, with 9 bases in between. The CDR3 loop spans 15 amino acids. CDR3 amino acids: CASSYSVNGNTEAFF. The CDR3 bases are TGTGCCAGCAGTTACTCGGTAAACGGGAACACTGAAGCTTTCTTT.

The rearrangement links TRBV13 to TRBJ2-1; TRBD2 agrees at 10 bases. The CDR3 is 15 residues long. J was trimmed by 5 bases and V by 3 bases; bases with no gene match: 4. Per the germline V gene, CDR1 is PRHDT and CDR2 is FYEKMQ (reference sequence). The CDR3 protein is CASSFQLAGNNEQFF. The CDR3 coding sequence is TGTGCCAGCAGCTTCCAACTAGCGGGGAACAATGAGCAGTTCTTC.

CDR3 protein: CASSPTYRGRIGQPQHF. For the CDR3, the DNA is TGTGCCAGCAGTCCAACTTACAGGGGGCGCATAGGTCAGCCCCAGCATTTT. The chain joins TRBV27 to TRBJ1-5; 9 bases align to TRBD1. The CDR3 has 17 residues. The germline V gene encodes CDR1 MNHEY and CDR2 SMNVEV (reference sequence). V lost 5 bases to trimming and J lost 6 bases; unmatched junction nucleotides: 14.

The gene calls are TRBV20-1 and TRBJ2-1; D gene ambiguous. The V end lost 2 bases, the J end lost 9 bases, and 8 bases lay between the germline ends. Germline CDR1 reads DFQATT; CDR2 reads SNEGSKA (reference sequence). The CDR3 loop spans 11 amino acids. CDR3 nucleotide sequence: TGCAGTGCTAGACGAGCTCTTGAGCAGTTCTTC. This encodes CSARRALEQFF.

The chain recombines TRBV4-3 with TRBJ2-1; weak D call: TRBD2 (5 bases). V gave up 0 bases and J gave up 5 bases, with 14 bases separating them. The CDR3 consists of 16 residues. Germline lookup yields CDR1 LGHNA and CDR2 YSLEER. CDR3 DNA sequence: TGCGCCAGCAGCCAAGACGCCGGGGTTCTTAACAATGAGCAGTTCTTC. It encodes CASSQDAGVLNNEQFF.

The chain joins TRBV18 to TRBJ2-5; D not certain. Trimming stripped 3 bases from V and 2 bases from J, with 4 bases between. This CDR3 is 12 amino acids long. Germline values: CDR1 KGHSH, CDR2 LQKENI. The CDR3 DNA follows: TGTGCCAGCTCACCCAAACAAGAGACCCAGTACTTC. Its translation is CASSPKQETQYF. Combining the CDR3 with reference TRBV18 and TRBJ2-5 gives the whole variable domain NAGVMQNPRHLVRRRGQEARLRCSPMKGHSHVYWYRQLPEEGLKFMVYLQKENIIDESGMPKERFSAEFPKEGPSILRIQQVVRGDSAAYFCASSPKQETQYFGPGTRLLVL.

The chain links TRBV5-4 to TRBJ2-3; D uncertain. V gave up 0 bases and J gave up 4 bases, with 9 bases separating them. The CDR3 loop spans 14 amino acids. Per germline, CDR1 SGHNT and CDR2 YYREEE (reference sequence). CDR3 nucleotide sequence: TGTGCCAGCAGCTTGGCCGTAGAACCAGATACGCAGTATTTT. As protein: CASSLAVEPDTQYF.

This chain connects TRBV30 to TRBJ1-3; no clear D gene. The V gene lost 4 bases and the J gene lost 4 bases, with 8 bases spanning the gap. The CDR3 is 12 residues long. Germline CDR1 GTSNPN, CDR2 SVGIG (reference sequence). The CDR3 DNA reads as TGTGCCTGGATCACTCCCGGAAACACCATATATTTT. Translating it yields CAWITPGNTIYF.

The chain combines TRBV18 with TRBJ2-6; 12 bases match TRBD2. V lost 6 bases, J lost 0 bases, and 12 bases stayed unmatched. The CDR3 is 20 amino acids. The germline V gene encodes CDR1 KGHSH and CDR2 LQKENI. The DNA of the CDR3 is TGTGCCAGCTCCCAAAAAACTAGCGGGGGGTCCTTCTCTGGGGCCAACGTCCTGACTTTC. The encoded protein is CASSQKTSGGSFSGANVLTF.

The rearrangement links TRBV9 to TRBJ1-6, with 9 positions matching TRBD1. This CDR3 has 14 residues. Germline V gene sequence: CDR1 SGDLS, CDR2 YYNGEE. With 10 bases clipped from V and 7 bases from J, the junction kept 9 bases outside the gene matches. The CDR3 bases are TGTGCCGGACCAGGACAGGGGAGAAATTCACCCCTCCACTTT. As protein: CAGPGQGRNSPLHF.